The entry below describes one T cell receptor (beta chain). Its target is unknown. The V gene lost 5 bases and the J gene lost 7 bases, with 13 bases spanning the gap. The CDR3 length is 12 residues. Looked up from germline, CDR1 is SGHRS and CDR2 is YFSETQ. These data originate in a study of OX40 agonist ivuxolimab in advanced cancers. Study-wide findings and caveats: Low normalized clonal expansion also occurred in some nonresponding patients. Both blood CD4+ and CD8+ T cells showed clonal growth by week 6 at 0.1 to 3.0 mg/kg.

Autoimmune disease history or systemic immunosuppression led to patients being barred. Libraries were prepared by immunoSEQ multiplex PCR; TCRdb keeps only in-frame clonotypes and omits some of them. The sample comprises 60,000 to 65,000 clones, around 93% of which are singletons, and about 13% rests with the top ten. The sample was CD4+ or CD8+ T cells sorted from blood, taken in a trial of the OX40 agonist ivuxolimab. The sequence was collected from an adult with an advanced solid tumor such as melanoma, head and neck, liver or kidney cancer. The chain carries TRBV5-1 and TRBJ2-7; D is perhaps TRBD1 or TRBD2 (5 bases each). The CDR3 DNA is TGCGCCAGCAGTGTAGGGGCGGGTGAGCAGTACTTC. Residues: CASSVGAGEQYF.